The 32 T cell receptor beta chains in this list originate from one sample, sequenced in a study of blood T cell repertoires in COVID-19. Data came from immunoSEQ multiplex PCR; TCRdb stores just in-frame clones and leaves some out. The sample consists of 35,000 to 50,000 clones, around nine tenths of them appearing once. The sample was peripheral blood. The receptor set was obtained from a human donor in a cohort sampled during active COVID-19.

CDR3: CASRRDRPLVNSPLHF. In DNA form, the CDR3 reads TGTGCCAGCAGAAGGGACAGGCCTCTTGTAAATTCACCCCTCCACTTT. This sequence joins TRBV28 and TRBJ1-6; 8 bases are a match to TRBD1. Trimming cost V 6 bases and J 7 bases; bases outside gene matches: 11. The V gene's germline CDR1 is MDHEN and CDR2 SYDVKM. The length of the CDR3 is 16 residues.

This clone was seen more than once but under ten times. This chain links TRBV5-8 with TRBJ2-3; D uncertain. Trimming left V 0 bases short and J 6 bases short, with 5 bases between. The germline V gene encodes CDR1 SGHTS and CDR2 YDEGEE. There are 12 residues in the CDR3. The CDR3 DNA sequence: TGTGCCAGCAGCTTGGCCCCGGATACGCAGTATTTT. This codes for CASSLAPDTQYF.

The V call is TRBV3-1 (or the pseudogene TRBV3-2), the J call TRBJ2-7; D perhaps matches TRBD2 (5 bases). Trimming left V 1 base short and J 2 bases short, with 9 bases between. Germline V gene data show CDR1 as LGHDT and CDR2 as YNNKEL (reference sequence). The CDR3 covers 14 residues. DNA of the CDR3: TGTGCCAGCAGCCAAGTGATCGGGACCTACGAGCAGTACTTC. Residues: CASSQVIGTYEQYF.

This clone was found once. The chain combines TRBV9 with TRBJ1-2; no clear D. Per germline, CDR1 SGDLS and CDR2 YYNGEE. The CDR3 runs to 12 residues. V lost 0 bases and J 6 bases, leaving 6 bases between the germline ends. Here the CDR3 reads CASSVGRNGYTF. The CDR3, as DNA: TGTGCCAGCAGCGTAGGGCGGAATGGCTACACCTTC.

The chain combines TRBV6-5 with TRBJ2-7, with D possibly being TRBD1 (5 bases). In germline, CDR1 is MNHEY, CDR2 SVGAGI. The CDR3 runs to 14 residues. V dropped 0 bases and J dropped 5 bases, with 11 bases sitting between them. CDR3 DNA: TGTGCCAGCAGTTACTCTACCAGGGCCAACGAGCAGTACTTC. Its translation: CASSYSTRANEQYF.

The V and J genes are TRBV4-1 and TRBJ2-1, with TRBD2 matching 8 bases. The CDR3 sequence is 16 residues long. Trimming removed 1 base from V and 4 bases from J; junction bases left unmatched: 6. The germline CDR1 and CDR2 sequences are MGHRA and YSYEKL. The chain's CDR3 is CASSQGTSGVYNEQFF. In DNA, the CDR3 is TGCGCCAGCAGCCAAGGCACTAGCGGAGTTTACAATGAGCAGTTCTTC.

The chain recombines TRBV10-3 with TRBJ1-2; D remains unclear. Trimming cost V 2 bases and J 8 bases, with 9 bases left between them. The V gene's germline CDR1 is ENHRY and CDR2 SYGVKD. This CDR3 is 12 amino acids long. The CDR3 reads CAISEPGGGYTF. The DNA of the CDR3 is TGTGCCATCAGTGAGCCGGGAGGGGGCTACACCTTC.

The chain has TRBV9 and TRBJ2-5; TRBD2 aligns across 16 bases. The ends lost 4 bases at V and 5 bases at J; junction bases unmatched: 8. CDR3 size: 17 residues. The V gene's germline CDR1 is SGDLS and CDR2 YYNGEE. The CDR3 nucleotides read TGTGCCAGCAGCTCAGGGACTAGCGGGAGGGCCGCGGAGACCCAGTACTTC. This gives the protein CASSSGTSGRAAETQYF. Full variable domain (missing parts from reference TRBV9 and TRBJ2-5): DSGVTQTPKHLITATGQRVTLRCSPRSGDLSVYWYQQSLDQGLQFLIQYYNGEERAKGNILERFSAQQFPDLHSELNLSSLELGDSALYFCASSSGTSGRAAETQYFGPGTRLLVL.

The chain employs TRBV4-1 and TRBJ2-7; 7 nucleotides match TRBD1. Germline V gene data show CDR1 as MGHRA and CDR2 as YSYEKL. V lost 1 base, J lost 4 bases, and 10 bases stayed unmatched. The CDR3 is 16 amino acids. In nucleotides, the CDR3 is TGCGCCAGCAGCCAAGTACCGGGACAGCCCGCGTACGAGCAGTACTTC. The encoded protein is CASSQVPGQPAYEQYF.

The V and J genes are TRBV4-2 and TRBJ2-1, with a weak D call TRBD1 (5 bases). Germline lookup yields CDR1 LGHNA and CDR2 YNFKEQ. CDR3 length equals 14 residues. Trimming removed 0 bases from V and 9 bases from J, with 12 bases in between. CDR3: CASSQDSGLSEQFF. The CDR3 DNA follows: TGTGCCAGCAGCCAAGATTCAGGGCTTAGTGAGCAGTTCTTC.

The chain is built from TRBV11-2 and TRBJ2-7; possible D gene TRBD1, 7 bases. The ends were cut back, 7 bases at V and 6 bases at J, with 25 bases in the middle. CDR3 length: 16 residues. Germline assignment: CDR1 SGHAT and CDR2 FQNNGV. The CDR3 DNA reads as TGTGCCAGCACCGAATTCGGGGGACAGAGGGAGAGCGAGCAGTACTTC. Translation: CASTEFGGQRESEQYF.

This clone was seen a few times. The rearrangement links TRBV4-1 to TRBJ1-3; D remains unclear. The length of the CDR3 is 15 residues. The germline CDR1 and CDR2 sequences are MGHRA and YSYEKL. The V gene lost 2 bases and the J gene lost 0 bases, with 8 bases spanning the gap. Here the CDR3 reads CASSQRGSSGNTIYF. The CDR3 coding sequence is TGCGCCAGCAGCCAACGAGGCAGCTCTGGAAACACCATATATTTT.

The chain combines TRBV11-1 with TRBJ2-7, with 7 nucleotides matching TRBD2. Per the germline V gene, CDR1 is SGHAT and CDR2 is FQDESV (reference sequence). The V and J ends lost 5 bases and 2 bases, in that order; junction bases with no gene match: 3. The CDR3 is 13 residues long. The DNA for the CDR3 is TGTGCCAGCAGCCGGCTAGCGGCCTACGAGCAGTACTTC. Its translation: CASSRLAAYEQYF.

CDR3 bases: TGTGCCAGCAGCTTAGTAGGCGGGGGGACGGAGACCCAGTACTTC. Its translation is CASSLVGGGTETQYF. The rearrangement uses TRBV7-9 and TRBJ2-5; 8 bases are shared with TRBD2. The V and J ends lost 1 base and 5 bases, in that order; junction bases with no gene match: 6. Germline V gene data show CDR1 as SEHNR and CDR2 as FQNEAQ (reference sequence). The CDR3 has 15 residues.

V gene TRBV2 combines with J gene TRBJ1-4; 7 nucleotides agree with TRBD1. With 9 bases clipped from V and 10 bases from J, the junction kept 8 bases outside the gene matches. This CDR3 is built from 12 residues. Germline lookup yields CDR1 SNHLY and CDR2 FYNNEI. The CDR3 DNA reads TGTGCCAGTGACAGGGTTGGTGGAAAACTGTTTTTT. Its translation is CASDRVGGKLFF.

V usage is TRBV6-5 and J usage is TRBJ2-7, with 9 bases identical to TRBD2. The germline V gene encodes CDR1 MNHEY and CDR2 SVGAGI. V dropped 6 bases and J dropped 0; count of bases not matched to a gene: 6. The CDR3 consists of 15 residues. In nucleotides, the CDR3 is TGTGCCAGCAGAAGACTAGCGGAGAGCTCCTACGAGCAGTACTTC. This encodes CASRRLAESSYEQYF.

The sample holds a few counts of this clone. V and J are TRBV28 and TRBJ1-2; D possibly corresponds to TRBD1 (6 bases). Trimming left V 5 bases short and J 7 bases short, with 17 bases between. The germline V gene encodes CDR1 MDHEN and CDR2 SYDVKM. The CDR3 runs 14 residues. The CDR3 region is CASSGGRGTSGYTF. The CDR3 DNA follows: TGTGCCAGCAGTGGGGGAAGGGGGACAAGTGGCTACACCTTC.

The chain is built from TRBV19 and TRBJ2-7; 12 bases are a match to TRBD1. Germline CDR1 and CDR2: LNHDA and SQIVND (reference sequence). With 5 bases clipped from V and 3 bases from J, the junction kept 5 bases outside the gene matches. There are 15 residues in the CDR3. This CDR3 reads CASSAGTGGVYEQYF. In nucleotides, the CDR3 is TGTGCCAGTAGTGCGGGGACAGGGGGCGTCTACGAGCAGTACTTC.

This chain links TRBV6-5 with TRBJ2-4, with 10 bases that match TRBD1. The CDR3 loop spans 14 amino acids. V gave up 4 bases and J gave up 4 bases; unmatched junction bases: 1. Germline values: CDR1 MNHEY, CDR2 SVGAGI. CDR3 region: CASSWGQGKNIQYF. The CDR3 DNA sequence: TGTGCCAGCAGTTGGGGACAGGGGAAAAACATTCAGTACTTC.

The gene calls are TRBV5-6 and TRBJ2-7, with 7 bases identical to TRBD2. This CDR3 spans 14 amino acids. CDR1 and CDR2 from the germline V gene are SGHDT and YYEEEE. Trimming took 2 bases from V and 3 from J; bases not matched to a gene: 5. The CDR3 here is CASSLGTTYYEQYF. The CDR3 nucleotides are TGTGCCAGCAGCTTAGGGACTACTTACTACGAGCAGTACTTC.

The rearrangement links TRBV2 to TRBJ2-6; D gene uncertain. This CDR3 spans 17 amino acids. CDR1 and CDR2 from the germline V gene are SNHLY and FYNNEI. V was cut by 3 bases and J by 1 base, with 13 bases left in between. The DNA for the CDR3 is TGTGCCAGCAGTGACGACCCCCCTAGGTCTGGGGCCAACGTCCTGACTTTC. Amino acids: CASSDDPPRSGANVLTF.

The V gene is TRBV5-1, the J gene TRBJ1-1; possibly TRBD1 for D (5 bases). There are 14 residues in the CDR3. Trimming left V 4 bases short and J 0 bases short, with 10 bases between. Per the germline V gene, CDR1 is SGHRS and CDR2 is YFSETQ. The CDR3 DNA follows: TGCGCCAGCAGCCCACGACAGATGAACACTGAAGCTTTCTTT. It codes for CASSPRQMNTEAFF. Filled out from reference TRBV5-1 and TRBJ1-1, the complete variable domain reads KAGVTQTPRYLIKTRGQQVTLSCSPISGHRSVSWYQQTPGQGLQFLFEYFSETQRNKGNFPGRFSGRQFSNSRSEMNVSTLELGDSALYLCASSPRQMNTEAFFGQGTRLTVV.

The rearrangement uses TRBV5-1 and TRBJ2-3, with 7 bases that match TRBD1. Germline V lookup: CDR1 SGHRS, CDR2 YFSETQ. Trimming at V came to 4 bases and at J to 4 bases, leaving 9 bases not matched to a gene. CDR3 length equals 15 residues. CDR3 loop: CASSPRPGQPDTQYF. The CDR3 DNA reads TGCGCCAGCAGCCCCAGACCGGGACAGCCAGATACGCAGTATTTT.

In nucleotides, the CDR3 is TGTGCCAGCTCACAACTAGCGGGCTCCACCCAAACCGGGGAGCTGTTTTTT. Translated, it gives CASSQLAGSTQTGELFF. This chain links TRBV18 with TRBJ2-2; the match to TRBD2 covers 9 bases. The CDR3 spans 17 residues. The junction had 11 bases not matched to a gene; V was cut back by 4 bases and J by 5 bases. Looked up from germline, CDR1 is KGHSH and CDR2 is LQKENI.

V usage is TRBV29-1 and J usage is TRBJ2-1; D not certain. This CDR3 has 12 residues. CDR1 and CDR2 (germline): SQVTM, ANQGSEA. V was pared by 7 bases and J by 8 bases, with 15 bases between. The CDR3 DNA reads as TGCAGCGCGTACTCGATGAACTATGAGCAGTTCTTC. Its protein product is CSAYSMNYEQFF.

The chain recombines TRBV5-1 with TRBJ1-1; 7 nucleotides agree with TRBD1. V lost 4 bases to trimming and J lost 1 base; unmatched junction nucleotides: 4. CDR1 and CDR2 (germline): SGHRS, YFSETQ. The CDR3 covers 14 residues. The CDR3 here is CASSASGGNTEAFF. The CDR3 nucleotides are TGCGCCAGCAGCGCATCAGGGGGGAACACTGAAGCTTTCTTT. Complete variable domain (other parts from reference TRBV5-1 and TRBJ1-1): KAGVTQTPRYLIKTRGQQVTLSCSPISGHRSVSWYQQTPGQGLQFLFEYFSETQRNKGNFPGRFSGRQFSNSRSEMNVSTLELGDSALYLCASSASGGNTEAFFGQGTRLTVV.

V is TRBV11-2 and J is TRBJ1-6, with 7 positions matching TRBD1. Germline loops: CDR1 SGHAT, CDR2 FQNNGV. The ends lost 7 bases at V and 10 bases at J; junction bases unmatched: 13. This CDR3 comprises 15 residues. Here the CDR3 reads CASTILTGIRSPLHF. Here the CDR3 DNA reads TGTGCCAGCACGATACTGACAGGGATCCGGTCACCCCTCCACTTT. Full variable domain (rest looked up from reference TRBV11-2 and TRBJ1-6): EAGVAQSPRYKIIEKRQSVAFWCNPISGHATLYWYQQILGQGPKLLIQFQNNGVVDDSQLPKDRFSAERLKGVDSTLKIQPAKLEDSAVYLCASTILTGIRSPLHFGNGTRLTVT.

This clone was recorded a few times. The chain couples TRBV19 to TRBJ1-2; no clear D. The CDR3 consists of 14 residues. Germline V gene data show CDR1 as LNHDA and CDR2 as SQIVND (reference sequence). Deletions cut 8 bases from V and 4 bases from J, with 17 bases between. The CDR3 sequence is CASSPSGTAYGYTF. DNA for the CDR3: TGTGCCAGTTCCCCTTCGGGAACCGCCTATGGCTACACCTTC.

The V and J genes are TRBV30 and TRBJ2-7; tentatively, D is TRBD1 (6 bases). The V and J ends lost 0 bases and 8 bases respectively, with 8 bases between them. This CDR3 has 11 residues. Germline CDR1 is GTSNPN and CDR2 is SVGIG (reference sequence). This chain's CDR3 is CAWSVGTKQYF. For the CDR3, the DNA is TGTGCCTGGAGTGTGGGGACAAAGCAGTACTTC.

The J gene is TRBJ2-5, the V gene TRBV14, with 7 bases matching TRBD2. Germline V gene lookup returns CDR1 SGHDN and CDR2 FVKESK. The CDR3 length is 17 residues. After removal of 0 bases from V and 0 bases from J, the junction contained 7 bases not matched to a gene. For the CDR3, the DNA is TGTGCCAGCAGCCAAGATCGGACTAGAGGGTACCAAGAGACCCAGTACTTC. It specifies CASSQDRTRGYQETQYF.

The chain links TRBV5-5 to TRBJ2-2; D may be TRBD2 (6 bases). This CDR3 comprises 18 residues. The germline CDR1 and CDR2 sequences are SGHKS and YYEKEE (reference sequence). The V and J ends lost 7 bases and 7 bases respectively, with 29 bases between them. The CDR3 nucleotides are TGTGCCAGCGGACTCCAGGGTAAGGCGACGGGAGTTCACGGGGAGCTGTTTTTT. Its protein is CASGLQGKATGVHGELFF. The full variable domain, rest sourced from reference TRBV5-5 and TRBJ2-2, is DAGVTQSPTHLIKTRGQQVTLRCSPISGHKSVSWYQQVLGQGPQFIFQYYEKEERGRGNFPDRFSARQFPNYSSELNVNALLLGDSALYLCASGLQGKATGVHGELFFGEGSRLTVL.

A few counts support this clone. V and J are TRBV10-3 and TRBJ1-1; D is ambiguous. Trimming pared 6 bases from V and 3 bases from J, leaving 8 bases between. This CDR3 contains 12 residues. Germline V gene data show CDR1 as ENHRY and CDR2 as SYGVKD. DNA for the CDR3: TGTGCCATCAGGAGGGAGGACACTGAAGCTTTCTTT. It encodes CAIRREDTEAFF.